One sample yielded the 8 T cell receptor beta chains listed below, sequenced in a study of follicular helper T cells after annual influenza vaccination. The method was immunoSEQ multiplex PCR; TCRdb's version includes in-frame clones alone and lacks a portion of them. This table has some 10,000 clones, around 80% appearing once. The sample here was CXCR5- memory CD4+ T cells sorted from blood, taken 6 weeks after influenza vaccination. The receptors derive from an adult who received the influenza vaccine.

CDR3 sequence (DNA): TGTGCCAGCAGCTCACGACTAGCAGGGGCCAAAAACATTCAGTACTTC. Amino acid sequence: CASSSRLAGAKNIQYF. The chain is built from TRBV5-4 and TRBJ2-4, with TRBD2 matching 7 bases. This CDR3 is 16 amino acids long. Losses at the gene ends were 3 bases for V and 1 base for J; bases not matched to a gene: 7. Germline V gene sequence: CDR1 SGHNT, CDR2 YYREEE (reference sequence).

This chain joins TRBV11-1 and TRBJ1-1; TRBD1 agrees at 8 bases. With 6 bases clipped from V and 9 bases from J, the junction kept 9 bases outside the gene matches. The CDR3 length is 13 residues. CDR1 SGHAT and CDR2 FQDESV come from the germline V gene (reference sequence). This CDR3 reads CASRRTGGNKAFF. The CDR3 DNA sequence: TGTGCCAGCAGAAGAACAGGGGGTAACAAAGCTTTCTTT.

This sequence joins TRBV6-6 and TRBJ2-2; 11 bases agree with TRBD2. V dropped 7 bases and J dropped 3; count of bases not matched to a gene: 4. The CDR3 runs 15 residues. Germline CDR1 MNHNY, CDR2 SVGAGI (reference sequence). The CDR3 loop reads CASTLAGGHTGELFF. CDR3 nucleotide sequence: TGTGCCAGCACCCTAGCGGGGGGACACACCGGGGAGCTGTTTTTT.

The chain recombines TRBV21-1 with TRBJ1-2; the DNA was not compared with TRBD1, the D call given in the table. TRBV21-1 corresponds to a pseudogene. This CDR3 is built from 19 residues. CDR3 region: CASSKIRGGEGTGFSGYTF. The CDR3 DNA sequence: TGTGCCAGCAGCAAAATAAGGGGAGGGGAGGGGACAGGATTCAGTGGCTACACCTTC.

A single count supports this clone. This chain joins TRBV7-6 and TRBJ2-5; TRBD1 matches 8 bases. This CDR3 contains 15 residues. CDR1 is SGHVS, CDR2 FNYEAQ, per germline. Losses at the gene ends were 2 bases for V and 4 bases for J; bases not matched to a gene: 6. In DNA form, the CDR3 reads TGTGCCAGCAGCTTATGGACAGGGACGTCAGAGACCCAGTACTTC. Residues: CASSLWTGTSETQYF.

Only a few counts were recorded for this clone. The chain links TRBV19 to TRBJ1-5; D unresolved. The V gene's germline CDR1 is LNHDA and CDR2 SQIVND (reference sequence). CDR3 length equals 11 residues. V lost 5 bases to trimming and J lost 6 bases, with 5 bases between them. The DNA of the CDR3 is TGTGCCAGTAGTCCCGGTCAGCCCCAGCATTTT. Amino acid sequence: CASSPGQPQHF.

The chain joins TRBV2 to TRBJ1-1; 7 nucleotides align to TRBD1. The V gene end was trimmed by 3 bases and the J gene end by 1 base; junction bases not matched to a gene: 2. There are 14 residues in the CDR3. Germline CDR1 SNHLY, CDR2 FYNNEI. CDR3 region: CASSERDRNTEAFF. The CDR3 coding sequence is TGTGCCAGCAGTGAGCGGGACAGGAACACTGAAGCTTTCTTT.

This clone was detected only a few times. The rearrangement joins TRBV4-1 to TRBJ2-5; possible D gene TRBD2, 5 bases. V dropped 0 bases and J dropped 5 bases, with 13 bases sitting between them. Germline CDR1 MGHRA, CDR2 YSYEKL. This CDR3 comprises 15 residues. CDR3 in amino acids: CASSQEPGSDETQYF. The CDR3 region has the DNA TGCGCCAGCAGCCAAGAACCGGGGAGTGACGAGACCCAGTACTTC.